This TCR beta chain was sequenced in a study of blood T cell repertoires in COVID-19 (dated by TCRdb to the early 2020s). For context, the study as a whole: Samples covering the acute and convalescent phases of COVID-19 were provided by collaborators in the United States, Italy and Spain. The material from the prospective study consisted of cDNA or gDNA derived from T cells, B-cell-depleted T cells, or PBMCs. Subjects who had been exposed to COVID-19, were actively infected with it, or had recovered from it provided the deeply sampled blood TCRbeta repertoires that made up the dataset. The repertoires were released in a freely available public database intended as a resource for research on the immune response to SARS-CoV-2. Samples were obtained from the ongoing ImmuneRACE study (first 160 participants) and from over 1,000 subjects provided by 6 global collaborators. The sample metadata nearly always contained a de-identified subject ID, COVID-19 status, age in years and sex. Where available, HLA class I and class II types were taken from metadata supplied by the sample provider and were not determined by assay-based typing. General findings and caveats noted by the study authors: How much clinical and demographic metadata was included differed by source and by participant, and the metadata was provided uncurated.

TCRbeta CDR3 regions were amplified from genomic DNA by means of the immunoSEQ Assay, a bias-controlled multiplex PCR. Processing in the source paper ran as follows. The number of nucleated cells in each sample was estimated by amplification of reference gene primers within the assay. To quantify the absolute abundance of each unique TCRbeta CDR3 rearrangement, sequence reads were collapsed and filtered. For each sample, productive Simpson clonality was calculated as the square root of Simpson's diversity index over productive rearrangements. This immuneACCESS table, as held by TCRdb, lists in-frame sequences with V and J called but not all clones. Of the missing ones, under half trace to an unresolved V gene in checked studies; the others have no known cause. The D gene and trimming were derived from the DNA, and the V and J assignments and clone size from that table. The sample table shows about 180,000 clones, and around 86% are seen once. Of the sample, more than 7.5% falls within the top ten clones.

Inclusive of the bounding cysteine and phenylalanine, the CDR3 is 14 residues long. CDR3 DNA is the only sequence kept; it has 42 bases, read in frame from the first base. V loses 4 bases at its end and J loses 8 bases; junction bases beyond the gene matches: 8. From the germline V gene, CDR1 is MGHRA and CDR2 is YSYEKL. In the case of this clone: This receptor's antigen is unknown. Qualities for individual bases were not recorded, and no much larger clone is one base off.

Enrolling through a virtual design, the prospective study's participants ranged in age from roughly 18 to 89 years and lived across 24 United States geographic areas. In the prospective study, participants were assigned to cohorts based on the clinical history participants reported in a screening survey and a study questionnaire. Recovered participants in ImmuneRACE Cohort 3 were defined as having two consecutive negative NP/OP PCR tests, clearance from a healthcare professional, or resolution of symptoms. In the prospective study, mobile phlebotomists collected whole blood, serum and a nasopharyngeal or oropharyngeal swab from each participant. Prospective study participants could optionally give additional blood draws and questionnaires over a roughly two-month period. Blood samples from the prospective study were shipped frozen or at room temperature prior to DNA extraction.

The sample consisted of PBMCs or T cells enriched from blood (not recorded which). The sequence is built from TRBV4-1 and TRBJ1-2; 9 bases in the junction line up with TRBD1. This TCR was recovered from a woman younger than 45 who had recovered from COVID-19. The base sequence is TGCGCCAGCAGCCTATCCCCCGGGACAGGGGGCTACACCTTC. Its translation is CASSLSPGTGGYTF.